This T cell receptor beta chain was documented in a study of T cells after yellow fever vaccination. Germline lookup yields CDR1 MNHEY and CDR2 SMNVEV (reference sequence). V lost 8 bases to trimming and J lost 7 bases, with 18 bases between them. The length of the CDR3 is 14 residues. UMIs and a universal primer site were added when TCR cDNA was made by 5'RACE template switching. One entry per CDR3 protein, called by TCRdb with MiXCR from the 5' RACE reads. In the table there are under 150,000 distinct CDR3 sequences, 13% to 15% of which are singletons. The J gene is TRBJ2-4, the V gene TRBV27; maybe TRBD2 (6 bases). This TCR came from a man between 18 and 29 years old who received the YFV17D yellow fever vaccine. The sample was CD8+ T cells sorted from PBMCs, taken 5 days after the yellow fever booster vaccination. The CDR3 DNA reads TGTGCCAGCCGCCCGGGACTCGCCGGGAACATTCAGTACTTC. It translates to CASRPGLAGNIQYF.